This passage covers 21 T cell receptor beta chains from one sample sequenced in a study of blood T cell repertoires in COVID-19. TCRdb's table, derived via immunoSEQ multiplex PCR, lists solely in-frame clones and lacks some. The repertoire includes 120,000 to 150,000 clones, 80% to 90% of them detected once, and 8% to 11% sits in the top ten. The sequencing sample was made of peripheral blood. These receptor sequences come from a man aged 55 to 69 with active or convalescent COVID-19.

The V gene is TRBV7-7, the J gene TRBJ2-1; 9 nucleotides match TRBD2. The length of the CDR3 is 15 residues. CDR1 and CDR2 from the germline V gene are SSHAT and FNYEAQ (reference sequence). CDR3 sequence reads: CASGSKASGNNEQFF. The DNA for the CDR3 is TGTGCTAGCGGCTCAAAGGCTAGCGGGAACAATGAGCAGTTCTTC.

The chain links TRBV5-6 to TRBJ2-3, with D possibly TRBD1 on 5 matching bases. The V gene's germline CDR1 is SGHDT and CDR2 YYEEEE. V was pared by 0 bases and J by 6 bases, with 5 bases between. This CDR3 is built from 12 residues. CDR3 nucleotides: TGTGCCAGCAGCTTGGACAGGGATACGCAGTATTTT. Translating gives CASSLDRDTQYF.

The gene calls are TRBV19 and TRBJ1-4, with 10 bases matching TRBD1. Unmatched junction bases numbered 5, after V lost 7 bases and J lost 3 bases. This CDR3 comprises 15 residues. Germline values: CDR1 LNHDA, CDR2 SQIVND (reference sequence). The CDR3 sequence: CASTDRGRSNEKLFF. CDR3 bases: TGTGCCAGTACGGACAGGGGGAGGTCTAATGAAAAACTGTTTTTT. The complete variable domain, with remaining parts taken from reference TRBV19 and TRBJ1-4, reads DGGITQSPKYLFRKEGQNVTLSCEQNLNHDAMYWYRQDPGQGLRLIYYSQIVNDFQKGDIAEGYSVSREKKESFPLTVTSAQKNPTAFYLCASTDRGRSNEKLFFGSGTQLSVL.

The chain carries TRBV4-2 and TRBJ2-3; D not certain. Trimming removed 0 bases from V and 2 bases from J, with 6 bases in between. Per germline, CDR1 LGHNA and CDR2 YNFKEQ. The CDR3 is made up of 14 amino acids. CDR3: CASSQDQATDTQYF. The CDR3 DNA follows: TGTGCCAGCAGCCAAGACCAGGCCACAGATACGCAGTATTTT.

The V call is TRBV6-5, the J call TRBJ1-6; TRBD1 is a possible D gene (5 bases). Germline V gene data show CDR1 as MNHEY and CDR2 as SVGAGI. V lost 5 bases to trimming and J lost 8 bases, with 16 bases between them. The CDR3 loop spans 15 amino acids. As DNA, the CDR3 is TGTGCCAGCAGTCCACCGGGACTTAATGATTCACCCCTCCACTTT. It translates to CASSPPGLNDSPLHF.

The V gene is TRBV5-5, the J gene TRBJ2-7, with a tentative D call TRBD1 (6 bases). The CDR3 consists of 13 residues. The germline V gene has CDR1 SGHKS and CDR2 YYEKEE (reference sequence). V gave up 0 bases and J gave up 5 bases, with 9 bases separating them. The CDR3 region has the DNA TGTGCCAGCAGCTTGGACAGGGTCGACGAGCAGTACTTC. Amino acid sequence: CASSLDRVDEQYF.

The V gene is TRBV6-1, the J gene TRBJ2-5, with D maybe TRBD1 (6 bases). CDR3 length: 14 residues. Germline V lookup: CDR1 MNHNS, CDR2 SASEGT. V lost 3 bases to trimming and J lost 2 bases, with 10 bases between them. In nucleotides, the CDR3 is TGTGCCAGCAGTGAGACAGGAGCTCAAGAGACCCAGTACTTC. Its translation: CASSETGAQETQYF.

CDR3 nucleotides: TGTGCCAGCAGTGACCCTCGCAGGCAGCCCCAGCATTTT. This codes for CASSDPRRQPQHF. The rearrangement links TRBV6-1 to TRBJ1-5, with D unclear. Between the trimmed V and J ends, which lost 3 bases and 7 bases, there was a span of 10 bases. The CDR3 loop spans 13 amino acids. Germline CDR1 and CDR2: MNHNS and SASEGT.

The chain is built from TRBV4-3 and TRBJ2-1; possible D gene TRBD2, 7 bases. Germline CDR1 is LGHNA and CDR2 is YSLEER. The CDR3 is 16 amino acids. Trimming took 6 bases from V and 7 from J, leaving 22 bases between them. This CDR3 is CASSPQGNGRPNEQFF. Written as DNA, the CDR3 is TGCGCCAGCAGTCCCCAGGGGAACGGGAGGCCAAATGAGCAGTTCTTC.

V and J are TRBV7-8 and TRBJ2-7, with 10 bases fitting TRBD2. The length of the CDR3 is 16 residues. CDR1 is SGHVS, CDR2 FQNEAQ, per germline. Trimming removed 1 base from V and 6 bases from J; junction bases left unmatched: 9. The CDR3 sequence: CASSLGGSGRRGEQYF. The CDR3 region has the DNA TGTGCCAGCAGCTTAGGGGGTAGCGGGAGGAGGGGCGAGCAGTACTTC.

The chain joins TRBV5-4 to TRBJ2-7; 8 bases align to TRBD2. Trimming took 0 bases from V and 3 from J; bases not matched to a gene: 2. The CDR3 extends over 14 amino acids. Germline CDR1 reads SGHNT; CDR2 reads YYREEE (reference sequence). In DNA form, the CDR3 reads TGTGCCAGCAGCTTGGGAACTAGCGGCTACGAGCAGTACTTC. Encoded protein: CASSLGTSGYEQYF.

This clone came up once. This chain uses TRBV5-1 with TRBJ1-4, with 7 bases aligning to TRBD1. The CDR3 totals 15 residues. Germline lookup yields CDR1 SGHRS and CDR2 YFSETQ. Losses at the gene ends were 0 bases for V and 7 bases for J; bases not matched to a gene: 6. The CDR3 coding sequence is TGCGCCAGCAGCTTGGGGGTTAGACAGGGTGAAAAACTGTTTTTT. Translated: CASSLGVRQGEKLFF. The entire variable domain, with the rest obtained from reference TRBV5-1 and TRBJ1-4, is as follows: KAGVTQTPRYLIKTRGQQVTLSCSPISGHRSVSWYQQTPGQGLQFLFEYFSETQRNKGNFPGRFSGRQFSNSRSEMNVSTLELGDSALYLCASSLGVRQGEKLFFGSGTQLSVL.

CDR3 loop: CASSLDRGFTDTQYF. The CDR3 nucleotides read TGTGCCAGCAGCTTGGACAGGGGGTTCACAGATACGCAGTATTTT. V and J are TRBV5-6 and TRBJ2-3, with TRBD1 matching 8 bases. Germline V lookup: CDR1 SGHDT, CDR2 YYEEEE. CDR3 size: 15 residues. V trimming: 0 bases; J trimming: 2 bases; junction bases outside the gene matches: 2.

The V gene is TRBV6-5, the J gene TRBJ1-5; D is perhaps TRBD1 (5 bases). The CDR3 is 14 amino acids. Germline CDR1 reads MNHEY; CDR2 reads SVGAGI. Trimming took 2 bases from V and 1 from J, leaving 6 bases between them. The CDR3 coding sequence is TGTGCCAGCAGTTACCAGGGCAGCAATCAGCCCCAGCATTTT. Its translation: CASSYQGSNQPQHF.

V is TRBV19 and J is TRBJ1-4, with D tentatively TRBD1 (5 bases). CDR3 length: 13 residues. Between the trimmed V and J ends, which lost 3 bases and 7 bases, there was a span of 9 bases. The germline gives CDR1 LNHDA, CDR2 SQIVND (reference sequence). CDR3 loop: CASSIRGFEKLFF. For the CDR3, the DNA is TGTGCCAGTAGTATTCGGGGGTTTGAAAAACTGTTTTTT.

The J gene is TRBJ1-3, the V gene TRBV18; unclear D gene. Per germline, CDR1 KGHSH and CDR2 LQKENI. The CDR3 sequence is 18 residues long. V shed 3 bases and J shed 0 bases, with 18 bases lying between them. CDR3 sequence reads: CASSPLSPTATSGNTIYF. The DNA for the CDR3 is TGTGCCAGCTCACCCCTCTCGCCTACAGCAACCTCTGGAAACACCATATATTTT.

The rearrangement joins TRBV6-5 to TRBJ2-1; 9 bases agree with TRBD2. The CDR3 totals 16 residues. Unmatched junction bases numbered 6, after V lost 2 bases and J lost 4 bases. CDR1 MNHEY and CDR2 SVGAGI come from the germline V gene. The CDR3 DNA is TGTGCCAGCAGTTACACAGCTAGCGGGGCATACAATGAGCAGTTCTTC. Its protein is CASSYTASGAYNEQFF.

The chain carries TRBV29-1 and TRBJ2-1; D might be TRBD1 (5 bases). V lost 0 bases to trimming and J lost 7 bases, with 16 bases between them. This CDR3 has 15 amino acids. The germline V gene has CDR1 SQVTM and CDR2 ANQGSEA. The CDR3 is CSVEDRKGFGNEQFF. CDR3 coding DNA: TGCAGCGTTGAAGATCGTAAGGGGTTCGGGAATGAGCAGTTCTTC.

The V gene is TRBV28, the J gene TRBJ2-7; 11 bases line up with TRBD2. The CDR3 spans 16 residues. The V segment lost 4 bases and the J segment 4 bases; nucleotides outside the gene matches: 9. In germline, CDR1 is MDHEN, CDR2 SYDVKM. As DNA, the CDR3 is TGTGCCAGCAGTTCCTTTCTAGCGGGAGGAGGGTACGAGCAGTACTTC. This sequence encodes CASSSFLAGGGYEQYF. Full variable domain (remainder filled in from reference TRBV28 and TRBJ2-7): DVKVTQSSRYLVKRTGEKVFLECVQDMDHENMFWYRQDPGLGLRLIYFSYDVKMKEKGDIPEGYSVSREKKERFSLILESASTNQTSMYLCASSSFLAGGGYEQYFGPGTRLTVT.

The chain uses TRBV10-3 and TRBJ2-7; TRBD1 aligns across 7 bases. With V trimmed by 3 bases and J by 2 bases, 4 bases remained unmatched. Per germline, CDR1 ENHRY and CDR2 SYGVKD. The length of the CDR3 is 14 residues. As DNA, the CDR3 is TGTGCCATCAGTGATGGGCAGGGGGCCTACGAGCAGTACTTC. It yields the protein CAISDGQGAYEQYF.

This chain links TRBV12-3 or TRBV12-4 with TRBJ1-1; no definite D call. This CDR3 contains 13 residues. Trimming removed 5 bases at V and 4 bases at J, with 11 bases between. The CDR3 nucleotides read TGTGCCAGCAGTCAGACGGGTGTCACTGAAGCTTTCTTT. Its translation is CASSQTGVTEAFF.